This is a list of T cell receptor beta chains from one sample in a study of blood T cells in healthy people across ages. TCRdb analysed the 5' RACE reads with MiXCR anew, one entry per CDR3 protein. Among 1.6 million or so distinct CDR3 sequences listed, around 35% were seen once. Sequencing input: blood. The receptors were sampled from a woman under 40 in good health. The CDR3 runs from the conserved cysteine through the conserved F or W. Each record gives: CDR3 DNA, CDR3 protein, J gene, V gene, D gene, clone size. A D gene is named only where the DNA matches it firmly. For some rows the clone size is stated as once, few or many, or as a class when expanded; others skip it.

TGCAGCGGCCACCAGGCGACAGATACGCAGTATTTT,CSGHQATDTQYF,TRBJ2-3,TRBV29-1,.,many
TGTGCCAGCAGCTTCAGCGGGGACCACAGGGAGACCCAGTACTTC,CASSFSGDHRETQYF,TRBJ2-5,TRBV13,TRBD2,.
TGCGCCAGCAGCCAAGAAACAGGGGACAGCTATGGCTACACCTTC,CASSQETGDSYGYTF,TRBJ1-2,TRBV4-1,TRBD1,.
TGTGCCAGCAGTCGTTCCCCCATCACCGACCGCGACGTGAAGACCCAGTACTTC,CASSRSPITDRDVKTQYF,TRBJ2-5,TRBV7-9,.,.
TGTGCCAGCAGTAATGGCGGGACGGTAAATTCACCCCTCCACTTT,CASSNGGTVNSPLHF,TRBJ1-6,TRBV12-3/TRBV12-4,.,few
TGTGCCAGCAGCTTGGATGGAGGGGGCTCGGTCCTTGGCTACACCTTC,CASSLDGGGSVLGYTF,TRBJ1-2,TRBV5-6,TRBD1,.
TGTGCCAGCAGCCCCGGGGCTGGGGCCAACGTCCTGACTTTC,CASSPGAGANVLTF,TRBJ2-6,TRBV9,.,many
TGTGCCAGCAGACTGCCGGGACACGGGTACGAGCAGTACTTC,CASRLPGHGYEQYF,TRBJ2-7,TRBV28,.,.
TGCGCCAGCAGCTTGTGGCGTGGACAAGAGACCCAGTACTTC,CASSLWRGQETQYF,TRBJ2-5,TRBV5-1,.,.
TGTGCCAGCGCACCTAGCGGGACCAAATTTATAGCCAAAAACATTCAGTACTTC,CASAPSGTKFIAKNIQYF,TRBJ2-4,TRBV6-1,TRBD2,.
TGCAGTGCCCATACGGGACAGGGCCGGCGGGGCTACACCTTC,CSAHTGQGRRGYTF,TRBJ1-2,TRBV20-1,TRBD1,.
TGCAGTGCTAGAGTTACGGGAGGGCGTGCAGATACGCAGTATTTT,CSARVTGGRADTQYF,TRBJ2-3,TRBV20-1,TRBD2,.
TGTGCCAGCAATCGGGGGGCAGATACGCAGTATTTT,CASNRGADTQYF,TRBJ2-3,TRBV2,TRBD2,few
TGCAGCGCCGCCGGGACCGGGACAGGGAGCTCCTACGAGCAGTACTTC,CSAAGTGTGSSYEQYF,TRBJ2-7,TRBV29-1,TRBD1,few
TGCAGCCCCACTGAAGCTTTCTTT,CSPTEAFF,TRBJ1-1,TRBV20-1,.,many
TGCGCCAGCAGCCTTGTACAGTCAGGGGCAATGAACACTGAAGCTTTCTTT,CASSLVQSGAMNTEAFF,TRBJ1-1,TRBV4-1,.,few
TGTGCCAGTTCCGGGCTATCACCGACAGATACGCAGTATTTT,CASSGLSPTDTQYF,TRBJ2-3,TRBV19,.,.
TGTGCCGGGGGGACAGCCTACGAGCAGTACTTC,CAGGTAYEQYF,TRBJ2-7,TRBV30,.,.
TGTGCCAGCAGCTTAGCGAGGGTGAATGAGCAGTACTTC,CASSLARVNEQYF,TRBJ2-5,TRBV7-8,.,.
TGTGCCAGCAGCTTTCTTGTCGGGAGCCATGGCTACACCTTC,CASSFLVGSHGYTF,TRBJ1-2,TRBV11-2,.,.
TGTGCCAGCAGCCAAACAGGGGCCCCAGCGGCCCAGTACTTC,CASSQTGAPAAQYF,TRBJ2-7,TRBV5-5,TRBD1,.
TGTGCCAGCAGTGAACAAGGTCAACTGAACTATAATTCACCCCTCCACTTT,CASSEQGQLNYNSPLHF,TRBJ1-6,TRBV6-1,.,.
TGCAGTGCTAGAGATCCGCTAGCAGATACGCAGTATTTT,CSARDPLADTQYF,TRBJ2-3,TRBV20-1,.,many
TGTGCCAGCAATCTAGCGACCGAGGGGACCCAGTACTTC,CASNLATEGTQYF,TRBJ2-5,TRBV5-4,.,.
TGCAGTGCTCCGGACAGGGGTAGCAATCAGCCCCAGCATTTT,CSAPDRGSNQPQHF,TRBJ1-5,TRBV20-1,TRBD1,.
TGTGCCAGCAAGGGTGAACTAGACCGGGATACGCAGTATTTT,CASKGELDRDTQYF,TRBJ2-3,TRBV3-1,.,.
TGTGCCAGCAGCTTAGAGGCGGGGGGTCGCGATACGCAGTATTTT,CASSLEAGGRDTQYF,TRBJ2-3,TRBV7-6,TRBD2,.
TGTGCCAGCAGCCCGGGACATTACCCTACGCAGTATTTT,CASSPGHYPTQYF,TRBJ2-3,TRBV5-6,.,few